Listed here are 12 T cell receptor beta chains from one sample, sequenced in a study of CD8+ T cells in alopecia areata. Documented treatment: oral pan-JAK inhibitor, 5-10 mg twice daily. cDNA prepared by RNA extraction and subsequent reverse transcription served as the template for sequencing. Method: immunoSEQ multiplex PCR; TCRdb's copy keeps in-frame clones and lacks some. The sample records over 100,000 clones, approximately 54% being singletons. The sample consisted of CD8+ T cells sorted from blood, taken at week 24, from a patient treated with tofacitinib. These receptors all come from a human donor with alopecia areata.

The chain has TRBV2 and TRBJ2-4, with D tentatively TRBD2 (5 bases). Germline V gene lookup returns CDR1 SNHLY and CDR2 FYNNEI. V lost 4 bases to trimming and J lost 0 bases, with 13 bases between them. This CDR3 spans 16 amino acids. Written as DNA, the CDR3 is TGTGCCAGCAGTGGAGGCCAGGAGGTAGCCAAAAACATTCAGTACTTC. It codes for CASSGGQEVAKNIQYF.

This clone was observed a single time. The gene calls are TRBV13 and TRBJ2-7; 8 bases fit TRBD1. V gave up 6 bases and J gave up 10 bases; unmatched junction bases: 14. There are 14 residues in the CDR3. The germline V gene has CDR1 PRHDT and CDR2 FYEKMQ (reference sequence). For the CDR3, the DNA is TGTGCCAGCAGTACAGGGGGTACCTCTGCGGAACAGTACTTC. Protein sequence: CASSTGGTSAEQYF.

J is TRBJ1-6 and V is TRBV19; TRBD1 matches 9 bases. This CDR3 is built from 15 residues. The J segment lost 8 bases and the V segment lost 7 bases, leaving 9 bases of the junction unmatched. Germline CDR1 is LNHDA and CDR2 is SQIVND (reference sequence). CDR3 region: CASTRDREGDSPLHF. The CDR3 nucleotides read TGTGCCAGTACCCGGGACAGGGAGGGAGATTCACCCCTCCACTTT.

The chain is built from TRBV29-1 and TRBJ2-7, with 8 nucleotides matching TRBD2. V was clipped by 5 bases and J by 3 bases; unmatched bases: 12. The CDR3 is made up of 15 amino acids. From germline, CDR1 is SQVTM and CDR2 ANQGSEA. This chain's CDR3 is CSVQSILAESYEQYF. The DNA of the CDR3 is TGCAGCGTTCAGTCGATACTAGCGGAGAGCTACGAGCAGTACTTC.

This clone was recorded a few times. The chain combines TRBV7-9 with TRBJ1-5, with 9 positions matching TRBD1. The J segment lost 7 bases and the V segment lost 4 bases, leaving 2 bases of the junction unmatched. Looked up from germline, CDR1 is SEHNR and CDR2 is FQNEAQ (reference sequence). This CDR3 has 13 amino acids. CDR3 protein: CASSWTGEQPQHF. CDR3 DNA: TGTGCCAGCAGCTGGACAGGGGAGCAGCCCCAGCATTTT.

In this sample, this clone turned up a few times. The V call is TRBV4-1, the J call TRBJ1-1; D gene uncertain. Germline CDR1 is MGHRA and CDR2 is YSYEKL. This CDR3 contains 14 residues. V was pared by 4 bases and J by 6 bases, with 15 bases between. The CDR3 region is CASSLPGNIAEAFF. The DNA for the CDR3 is TGCGCCAGCAGCCTCCCGGGGAATATAGCTGAAGCTTTCTTT.

The CDR3 sequence: CASSVDRGNYGYTF. Here the CDR3 DNA reads TGTGCCAGCAGCGTGGACAGGGGGAACTATGGCTACACCTTC. V gene TRBV11-1 combines with J gene TRBJ1-2; TRBD1 agrees at 10 bases. From germline, CDR1 is SGHAT and CDR2 FQDESV (reference sequence). The CDR3 extends over 14 amino acids. J was trimmed by 2 bases and V by 5 bases; bases with no gene match: 2.

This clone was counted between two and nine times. The CDR3 region has the DNA TGCAGCGTTGCGGGGGACACCGGGGAGCTGTTTTTT. Translation gives CSVAGDTGELFF. The chain links TRBV29-1 to TRBJ2-2, with D possibly matching TRBD2 (6 bases). The germline gives CDR1 SQVTM, CDR2 ANQGSEA. The CDR3 covers 12 residues. V was trimmed by 4 bases and J by 3 bases, leaving 6 bases between them.

DNA for the CDR3: TGTGCCAGCAGCGTAAGGGAGGGGAAGGTCAATGAGCAGTTCTTC. Translating it yields CASSVREGKVNEQFF. The genes are TRBV9 and TRBJ2-1, with 7 bases lining up with TRBD2. The ends lost 1 base at V and 6 bases at J; junction bases unmatched: 7. Per germline, CDR1 SGDLS and CDR2 YYNGEE. This CDR3 spans 15 amino acids.

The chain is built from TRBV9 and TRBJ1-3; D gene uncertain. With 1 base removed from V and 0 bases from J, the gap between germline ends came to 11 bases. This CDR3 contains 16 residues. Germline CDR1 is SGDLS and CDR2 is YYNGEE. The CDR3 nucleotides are TGTGCCAGCAGCGTAAACCAGGCTAGCTCTGGAAACACCATATATTTT. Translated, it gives CASSVNQASSGNTIYF.

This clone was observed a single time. CDR3 DNA: TGTGCCGCGACGGGGTTTAGGGGGACTGAAGCTTTCTTT. The encoded protein is CAATGFRGTEAFF. The chain recombines TRBV6-5 with TRBJ1-1; possible D gene TRBD1, 6 bases. The V end lost 11 bases, the J end lost 5 bases, and 18 bases lay between the germline ends. Germline CDR1 and CDR2: MNHEY and SVGAGI. The CDR3 length is 13 residues.

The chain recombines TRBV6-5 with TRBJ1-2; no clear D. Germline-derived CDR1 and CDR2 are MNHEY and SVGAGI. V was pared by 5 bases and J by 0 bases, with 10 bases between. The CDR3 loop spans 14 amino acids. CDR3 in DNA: TGTGCCAGCAGTCCCTTGGTTACTAACTATGGCTACACCTTC. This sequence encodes CASSPLVTNYGYTF.